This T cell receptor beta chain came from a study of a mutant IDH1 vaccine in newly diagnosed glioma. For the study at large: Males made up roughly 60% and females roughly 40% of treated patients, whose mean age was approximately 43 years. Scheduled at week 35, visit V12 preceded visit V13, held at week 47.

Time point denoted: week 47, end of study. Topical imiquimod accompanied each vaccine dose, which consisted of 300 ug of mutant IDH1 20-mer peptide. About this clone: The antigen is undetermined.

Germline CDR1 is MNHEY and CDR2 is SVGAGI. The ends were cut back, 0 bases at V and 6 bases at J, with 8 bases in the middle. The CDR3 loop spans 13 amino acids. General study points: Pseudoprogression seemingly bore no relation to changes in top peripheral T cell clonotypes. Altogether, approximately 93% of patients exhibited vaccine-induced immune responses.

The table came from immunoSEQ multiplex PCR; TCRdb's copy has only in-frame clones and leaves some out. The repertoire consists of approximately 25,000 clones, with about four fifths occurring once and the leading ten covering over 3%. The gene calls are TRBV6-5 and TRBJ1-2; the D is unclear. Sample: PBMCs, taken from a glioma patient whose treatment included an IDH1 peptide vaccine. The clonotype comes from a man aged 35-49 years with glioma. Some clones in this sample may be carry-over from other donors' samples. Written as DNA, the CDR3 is TGTGCCAGCAGTTACTCGGACCGGGATGGCTACACCTTC. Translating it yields CASSYSDRDGYTF.